This T cell receptor beta chain came from a study of neurological immune-mediated disorders. Germline V gene data show CDR1 as SEHNR and CDR2 as FQNEAQ (reference sequence). V lost 1 base and J lost 1, with 10 bases in between. CDR3 length: 16 amino acids. In TCRdb, the 5' RACE reads were re-called with MiXCR into one record per CDR3 protein. The sample holds more than 75,000 distinct CDR3 sequences, around 10% seen once. This clonotype was observed at least ten times. The chain uses TRBV7-9 and TRBJ1-4, with D maybe TRBD1 (6 bases). The sequence came from a man in his forties or fifties in good health. The sequenced material came from PBMCs. DNA of the CDR3: TGTGCCAGCAGCTTAGGGCCGGGACAAACTAATGAAAAACTGTTTTTT. Translated, it gives CASSLGPGQTNEKLFF.